Listed here are 25 T cell receptor beta chains from one sample, sequenced in a study of glioma-infiltrating T cells (dated by TCRdb to 2015 to 2016). The instrument given in TCRdb is Illumina MiSeq. TCR alpha and beta CDR3 regions were amplified with the iRepertoire nested amplicon-rescue multiplex PCR (arm-PCR) platform from RNA. TCRdb redid the processing of the public reads, applying fastp at Q25 and MiXCR, and retained in-frame beta chains. All rows with the same CDR3 protein become a single entry with the most common DNA and genes. In all, the sample holds 100,000 to 150,000 distinct CDR3 sequences, and 24% of those were seen once. About a quarter of the sample lies in the top ten. The sequenced sample was glioma tissue, nonneoplastic brain tissue, or PBMCs (not recorded which). These receptors were collected from a human donor with low-grade glioma or glioblastoma, undergoing nonglioma brain surgery, or in good health (not recorded which).

The genes are TRBV3-1 and TRBJ1-1, with D unclear. This CDR3 region has 13 residues. V lost 5 bases to trimming and J lost 1 base, with 8 bases between them. Germline V gives CDR1 LGHDT, CDR2 YNNKEL (reference sequence). CDR3 nucleotide sequence: TGTGCCAGCAGCGGATGGGGGAACACTGAAGCTTTCTTT. This gives the protein CASSGWGNTEAFF.

The chain combines TRBV7-2 with TRBJ1-1; 9 nucleotides match TRBD1. Trimming cost V 3 bases and J 2 bases; bases outside gene matches: 16. Germline CDR1 SGHTA, CDR2 FQGNSA. This CDR3 region has 19 residues. The CDR3 DNA sequence: TGTGCCAGCAGCTTCTCAACCGGGACAGGGTTCTGGAGAAACACTGAAGCTTTCTTT. It yields the protein CASSFSTGTGFWRNTEAFF.

For this clonotype: Being one base from a much bigger clone, this may be a read error. The V call is TRBV2, the J call TRBJ2-3; 7 bases fit TRBD1. CDR3 size: 18 residues. Unmatched junction bases numbered 16, after V lost 6 bases and J lost 1 base. CDR1 and CDR2 from the germline V gene are SNHLY and FYNNEI. CDR3 bases: TGTGCCAGCAGCTCTACGATCATTGAGGGGGCCCGCACAGATACGCAGTATTTT. As protein: CASSSTIIEGARTDTQYF.

Ten or more counts support this clonotype. The chain employs TRBV20-1 and TRBJ2-1, with 9 bases lining up with TRBD1. Germline V CDR1 and CDR2: DFQATT, SNEGSKA (reference sequence). This CDR3 has 14 amino acids. Unmatched junction bases numbered 3, after V lost 3 bases and J lost 3 bases. CDR3: CSASGTGIYNEQFF. The CDR3 coding sequence is TGCAGTGCTAGTGGGACAGGGATCTACAATGAGCAGTTCTTC.

This clonotype has more than one count but fewer than ten. The chain combines TRBV7-3 with TRBJ1-1; unclear D gene. Germline assignment: CDR1 SGHTA and CDR2 FQGTGA. This CDR3 spans 15 amino acids. The V end was cut by 5 bases, the J end by 0 bases, with 13 bases between. The CDR3 loop is CASSALLSVNTEAFF. Written as DNA, the CDR3 is TGTGCCAGCAGCGCCCTTTTGTCAGTGAACACTGAAGCTTTCTTT.

The table lists this clonotype with many counts. The J gene is TRBJ1-5, the V gene TRBV12-3 or TRBV12-4; D is undetermined. Trimming cost V 4 bases and J 7 bases, with 8 bases left between them. CDR3 length: 12 amino acids. The CDR3 spells CASSSQNQPQHF. For the CDR3, the DNA is TGTGCCAGCAGTTCTCAGAACCAGCCCCAGCATTTT.

The genes are TRBV19 and TRBJ2-3; D tentatively reads TRBD1 or TRBD2 (5 bases each). The CDR3 has 13 residues. The germline V and J ends were trimmed by 7 bases and 8 bases, with 16 bases remaining between them. Germline V gene sequence: CDR1 LNHDA, CDR2 SQIVND (reference sequence). CDR3 region: CASKGPGQVTQYF. The CDR3 DNA is TGTGCCAGTAAGGGACCCGGTCAGGTTACGCAGTATTTT.

The J gene is TRBJ1-5, the V gene TRBV12-3 or TRBV12-4; TRBD1 agrees at 7 bases. V was pared by 4 bases and J by 7 bases, with 7 bases of the junction left unmatched. This CDR3 has 14 residues. The CDR3 coding sequence is TGTGCCAGCAGTTCGACAGGGATCTACCAGCCCCAGCATTTT. This encodes CASSSTGIYQPQHF.

The J gene is TRBJ2-1, the V gene TRBV5-1; 9 bases are shared with TRBD2. The CDR3 spans 13 residues. Trimming took 9 bases from V and 5 from J; bases not matched to a gene: 6. Germline CDR1 and CDR2: SGHRS and YFSETQ. The CDR3: CATQRGVNNEQFF. Here the CDR3 DNA reads TGCGCCACCCAGCGGGGGGTTAACAATGAGCAGTTCTTC.

This clonotype was counted ten times or more. The chain couples TRBV6-1 to TRBJ2-7, with D perhaps assigned TRBD1 or TRBD2 (5 bases each). V dropped 6 bases and J dropped 4 bases, with 19 bases sitting between them. The V gene's germline CDR1 is MNHNS and CDR2 SASEGT. CDR3 length: 15 residues. DNA for the CDR3: TGTGCCAGCAGACTCTCCGGGACGGGACCTTACGAGCAGTACGTC. This gives the protein CASRLSGTGPYEQYV.

The chain is built from TRBV2 and TRBJ2-3; 12 nucleotides match TRBD2. Germline values: CDR1 SNHLY, CDR2 FYNNEI. Trimming at V came to 7 bases and at J to 3 bases, leaving 5 bases not matched to a gene. The CDR3 has 15 amino acids. CDR3 in DNA: TGTGCCAGCAACCAACTAGCGGGGGGAACAGATACGCAGTATTTT. Its protein product is CASNQLAGGTDTQYF.

In its sample, this clonotype was seen a few times. The chain recombines TRBV7-9 with TRBJ1-6; D not resolved. The length of the CDR3 is 13 residues. Trimming removed 4 bases from V and 7 bases from J, with 8 bases in between. CDR1 is SEHNR and CDR2 is FQNEAQ in the germline V gene (reference sequence). CDR3 nucleotide sequence: TGTGCCAGCAGCTACGCGAGCAATTCACCCCTCCACTTT. Its translation is CASSYASNSPLHF.

This chain links TRBV4-1 with TRBJ2-5; D is ambiguous. V was clipped by 4 bases and J by 3 bases, with 15 bases between them. The germline CDR1 and CDR2 sequences are MGHRA and YSYEKL. The CDR3 is made up of 15 amino acids. The CDR3 reads CASSPPGRTKETQYF. As DNA, the CDR3 is TGCGCCAGCAGCCCGCCTGGGCGAACGAAAGAGACCCAGTACTTC.

On this clonotype: A much bigger clone sits one base away, suggesting this may be a read error. The gene calls are TRBV6-1 and TRBJ2-1, with 7 bases aligning to TRBD1. Germline V gene data show CDR1 as MNHNS and CDR2 as SASEGT. Unmatched junction bases numbered 9, after V lost 6 bases and J lost 4 bases. The CDR3 extends over 15 amino acids. The CDR3 loop is CASRPGQEVYNEQFF. Written as DNA, the CDR3 is TGTGCCAGCAGACCTGGACAGGAGGTTTACAATGAGCAGTTCTTC.

This clonotype was found a few times. The genes are TRBV4-2 and TRBJ2-1; 8 positions match TRBD2. J lost 7 bases, V lost 4 bases, and 12 bases had no gene match. Germline CDR1 reads LGHNA; CDR2 reads YNFKEQ. This CDR3 spans 16 amino acids. In DNA, the CDR3 is TGTGCCAGCAGCCCGCTTGTCGGGGGGGCCCAGAATGAGCAGTTCTTC. Translating it yields CASSPLVGGAQNEQFF.

The chain has TRBV14 and TRBJ2-1; D might be TRBD1 (5 bases). Germline CDR1 is SGHDN and CDR2 is FVKESK. The CDR3 extends over 14 amino acids. The germline V and J ends were trimmed by 2 bases and 5 bases, with 10 bases remaining between them. The CDR3: CASSQMTANNEQFF. CDR3 DNA sequence: TGTGCCAGCAGCCAAATGACAGCAAACAATGAGCAGTTCTTC. Using reference TRBV14 and TRBJ2-1 for the parts outside the CDR3, the full variable domain is EAGVTQFPSHSVIEKGQTVTLRCDPISGHDNLYWYRRVMGKEIKFLLHFVKESKQDESGMPNNRFLAERTGGTYSTLKVQPAELEDSGVYFCASSQMTANNEQFFGPGTRLTVL.

This clonotype has just a few counts. This chain joins TRBV9 and TRBJ2-5; TRBD2 aligns across 15 bases. The CDR3 sequence is 17 residues long. Unmatched junction bases numbered 5, after V lost 3 bases and J lost 2 bases. CDR1 is SGDLS, CDR2 YYNGEE, per germline. The CDR3 sequence: CASSAGTSGGLQETQYF. The CDR3 region has the DNA TGTGCCAGCAGCGCCGGGACTAGCGGGGGGCTACAAGAGACCCAGTACTTC.

This clonotype was found many times. The chain carries TRBV6-1 and TRBJ2-1; TRBD1 is a possible D gene (6 bases). Germline V CDR1 and CDR2: MNHNS, SASEGT. V lost 7 bases to trimming and J lost 4 bases, with 17 bases between them. The CDR3 covers 15 residues. The CDR3 coding sequence is TGTGCCAGCACCTCCCTTGGACAGATTTACAATGAGCAGTTCTTC. This sequence encodes CASTSLGQIYNEQFF.

The rearrangement uses TRBV24-1 and TRBJ2-7; D gene ambiguous. The CDR3 has 13 residues. Trimming cost V 4 bases and J 6 bases, with 12 bases left between them. The germline V gene encodes CDR1 KGHDR and CDR2 SFDVKD. The CDR3: CATSDPRVFEQYV. For the CDR3, the DNA is TGTGCCACCAGTGACCCCCGGGTATTCGAGCAGTACGTC.

The chain uses TRBV20-1 and TRBJ1-2; 7 nucleotides agree with TRBD1. The germline V gene encodes CDR1 DFQATT and CDR2 SNEGSKA (reference sequence). The CDR3 runs to 11 residues. The CDR3 region has the DNA TGCGGTGTGTTGACAGGGCTTGGCTACACCTTC. Protein product: CGVLTGLGYTF.

A remark on this clonotype: This could be a read error, since a much larger clone is one nucleotide away. This chain uses TRBV6-2 or TRBV6-3 with TRBJ2-3, with D unclear. CDR1 and CDR2 from the germline V gene are MNHEY and SVGEGT. This CDR3 contains 12 residues. The CDR3 nucleotides are TGTGCCACCAAGCTAAACACAGATACGCGGTATTTT. Translation: CATKLNTDTRYF.

This chain links TRBV2 with TRBJ2-1, with TRBD1 matching 9 bases. V was pared by 10 bases and J by 2 bases, with 9 bases of the junction left unmatched. The CDR3 has 15 amino acids. CDR1 and CDR2 from the germline V gene are SNHLY and FYNNEI. The CDR3 coding sequence is TGTGCCACCGTAACCGGGACAGGGACCTACAATGAGCAGTTCTTC. It translates to CATVTGTGTYNEQFF.

This clonotype appeared a few times. The rearrangement links TRBV12-3 or TRBV12-4 to TRBJ2-1; D perhaps matches TRBD1 (5 bases). The ends were cut back, 3 bases at V and 0 bases at J, with 6 bases in the middle. The CDR3 has 14 amino acids. The chain's CDR3 is CASSFRDSYNEQFF. CDR3 DNA: TGTGCCAGCAGTTTCAGGGACTCCTACAATGAGCAGTTCTTC.

The rearrangement links TRBV7-9 to TRBJ2-3; possibly TRBD1 for D (6 bases). Germline loops: CDR1 SEHNR, CDR2 FQNEAQ (reference sequence). The CDR3 loop spans 13 amino acids. Trimming stripped 3 bases from V and 5 bases from J, with 9 bases between. CDR3 amino acids: CASSLTGVDTQYF. As DNA, the CDR3 is TGTGCCAGCAGCTTGACAGGAGTAGATACGCAGTATTTT.

The chain is built from TRBV7-2 and TRBJ2-5; tentative D call: TRBD1 (6 bases). Trimming took off 4 bases at V and 2 bases at J, with 11 bases between the two ends. Germline V gives CDR1 SGHTA, CDR2 FQGNSA. CDR3 length equals 14 residues. Here the CDR3 reads CASSSGTRQETQYF. In DNA form, the CDR3 reads TGTGCCAGCAGCTCAGGGACAAGACAAGAGACCCAGTACTTC.